The rows below give T cell receptor beta chains drawn from one sample of a study of spatial heterogeneity in lung cancer. TCRdb recomputed calls from the 5' RACE reads with MiXCR, one row per CDR3 protein. In the table there are roughly 4,900 distinct CDR3 sequences, less than 15% of which are singletons. The sequencing here drew on lung tumor tissue, taken at surgery. The origin of the receptors is a male donor with early-stage non-small cell lung cancer. CDR3s include the opening cysteine and the closing phenylalanine or tryptophan. A D gene is named only where the DNA matches it firmly. Clone size, where shown, is once, few, many, or a class for clones that have expanded.

J | V | D | size | CDR3 | DNA
TRBJ1-2 | TRBV6-5 | TRBD1 | few | CASSRLGQQLNGYTF | TGTGCCAGCAGTCGCCTGGGACAGCAACTCAATGGCTACACCTTC
TRBJ2-2 | TRBV27 | NA | NA | CASSPGSNTGELFF | TGTGCCAGCAGTCCGGGCTCTAACACCGGGGAGCTGTTTTTT
TRBJ1-3 | TRBV10-2 | TRBD1 | medium-sized | CASSVAGGSSGNTIYF | TGCGCCAGCAGTGTCGCAGGGGGTTCCTCTGGAAACACCATATATTTT
TRBJ2-6 | TRBV5-1 | NA | medium-sized | CASSWPVGRDSGANVLTF | TGCGCCAGCAGCTGGCCGGTGGGGCGCGACTCTGGGGCCAACGTCCTGACTTTC
TRBJ2-3 | TRBV2 | NA | NA | CASSVLEITYTDTQYF | TGTGCCAGCAGCGTCTTGGAGATCACTTACACAGATACGCAGTATTTT
TRBJ1-2 | TRBV28 | NA | few | CASTTSGGDGYTF | TGTGCCAGCACCACTTCCGGGGGTGACGGCTACACCTTC
TRBJ2-7 | TRBV7-6 | NA | NA | CASSLRRDEQYF | TGTGCCAGCAGCTTAAGAAGGGACGAGCAGTACTTC
TRBJ2-1 | TRBV12-3/TRBV12-4 | TRBD1 | few | CASGLRDRGGGEQFF | TGTGCCAGCGGTCTCCGGGACAGGGGAGGGGGAGAGCAGTTCTTC
TRBJ2-5 | TRBV24-1 | NA | few | CATSDFAGAVQETQYF | TGTGCCACCAGTGATTTTGCTGGAGCTGTCCAAGAGACCCAGTACTTC
TRBJ1-6 | TRBV12-3/TRBV12-4 | TRBD1 | NA | CASRGQSGQGNSPLHF | TGTGCCAGCAGAGGCCAGAGTGGACAGGGTAATTCACCCCTCCACTTT
TRBJ2-5 | TRBV9 | NA | NA | CASSVHGPSETQYF | TGTGCCAGCAGCGTTCACGGCCCTAGCGAGACCCAGTACTTC
TRBJ2-5 | TRBV6-6 | NA | few | CASGDPPNQETQYF | TGTGCCAGCGGGGACCCTCCTAACCAAGAGACCCAGTACTTC
TRBJ1-2 | TRBV11-2 | NA | few | CASSSGSEGAGYTF | TGTGCCAGCAGCTCGGGATCCGAGGGAGCTGGCTACACCTTC
TRBJ2-3 | TRBV20-1 | TRBD2 | NA | CSAVPGLAESTDTQYF | TGCAGTGCTGTACCGGGACTAGCGGAGAGCACAGATACGCAGTATTTT
TRBJ1-1 | TRBV15 | NA | many | CATTARQGGTEAFF | TGTGCCACCACAGCGCGGCAGGGTGGTACTGAAGCTTTCTTT
TRBJ1-1 | TRBV7-3 | NA | NA | CASSTGRDTEAFF | TGTGCCAGCAGCACCGGTAGGGACACTGAAGCTTTCTTT
TRBJ2-3 | TRBV9 | NA | many | CASSVSPASTDTQYF | TGTGCCAGCAGCGTATCTCCAGCTAGCACAGATACGCAGTATTTT
TRBJ2-5 | TRBV10-3 | TRBD2 | few | CAIKAGVTETQYF | TGTGCCATAAAGGCGGGAGTTACGGAGACCCAGTACTTC